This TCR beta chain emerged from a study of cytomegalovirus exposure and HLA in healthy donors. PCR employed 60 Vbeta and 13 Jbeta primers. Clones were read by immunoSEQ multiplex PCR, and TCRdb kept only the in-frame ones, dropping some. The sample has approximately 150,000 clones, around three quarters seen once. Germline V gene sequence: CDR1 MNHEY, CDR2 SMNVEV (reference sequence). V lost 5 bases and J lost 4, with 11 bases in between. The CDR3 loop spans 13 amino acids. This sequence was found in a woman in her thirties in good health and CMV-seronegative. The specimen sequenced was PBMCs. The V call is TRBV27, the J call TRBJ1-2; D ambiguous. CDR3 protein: CASSLAGSYGYTF. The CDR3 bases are TGTGCCAGCAGTCTGGCAGGCTCCTATGGCTACACCTTC.